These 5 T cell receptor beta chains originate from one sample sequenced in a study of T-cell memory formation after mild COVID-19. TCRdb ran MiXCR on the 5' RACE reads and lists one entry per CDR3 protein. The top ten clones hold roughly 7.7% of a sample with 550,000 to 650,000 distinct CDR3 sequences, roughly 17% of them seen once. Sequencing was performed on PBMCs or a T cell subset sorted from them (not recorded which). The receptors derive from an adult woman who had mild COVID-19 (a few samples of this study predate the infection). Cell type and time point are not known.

For the CDR3, the DNA is TGTGCCAGCAGCCCGTATGGAAGAAACAATGAGCAGTTCTTC. Translation: CASSPYGRNNEQFF. The chain is built from TRBV7-7 and TRBJ2-1; D remains ambiguous. There are 14 residues in the CDR3. Germline CDR1 SSHAT, CDR2 FNYEAQ (reference sequence). Trimming removed 5 bases at V and 5 bases at J, with 13 bases between.

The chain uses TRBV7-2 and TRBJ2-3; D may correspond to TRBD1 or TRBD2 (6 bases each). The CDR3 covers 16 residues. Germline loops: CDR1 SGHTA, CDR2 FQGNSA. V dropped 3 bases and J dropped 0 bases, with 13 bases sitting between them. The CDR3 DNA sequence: TGTGCCAGCAGCTTTTGGGGGGCTTCTAGCACAGATACGCAGTATTTT. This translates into CASSFWGASSTDTQYF.

The CDR3 loop is CASSYGEAREQYF. CDR3 in DNA: TGTGCCAGCAGCTACGGGGAAGCGCGGGAGCAGTACTTC. The chain combines TRBV7-2 with TRBJ2-7; a possible D gene is TRBD2 (5 bases). V was shortened by 4 bases and J by 7 bases, with 14 bases between the two germline ends. This CDR3 has 13 amino acids. CDR1 and CDR2 (germline): SGHTA, FQGNSA.

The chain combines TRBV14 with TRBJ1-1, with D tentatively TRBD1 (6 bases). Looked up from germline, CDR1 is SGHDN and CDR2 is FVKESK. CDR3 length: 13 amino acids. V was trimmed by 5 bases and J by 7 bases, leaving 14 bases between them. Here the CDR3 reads CASSYQWGLEAFF. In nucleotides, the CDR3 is TGTGCCAGCAGCTACCAGTGGGGGCTTGAAGCTTTCTTT.

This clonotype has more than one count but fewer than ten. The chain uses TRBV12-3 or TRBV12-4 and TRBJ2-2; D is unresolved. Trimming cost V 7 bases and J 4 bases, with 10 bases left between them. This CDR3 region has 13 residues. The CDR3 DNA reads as TGTGCCAGCACCCTCAGCGTCACCGGGGAGCTGTTTTTT. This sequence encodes CASTLSVTGELFF.